Listed below are T cell receptor beta chains from one sample, sequenced in a study of cytomegalovirus exposure and HLA in healthy donors. Clones were read by immunoSEQ multiplex PCR, and TCRdb kept only the in-frame ones, dropping some. The top ten clones hold around 3.9% of a sample with about 83,000 clones, about four fifths of them seen once. Sample: PBMCs. The receptors shown here come from a man aged 55 to 70 in good health and CMV-seronegative. The conserved cysteine and the conserved F or W are not part of the CDR3 here. Clone size is shown for a subset of rows, as once, few, many or a class of expanded clone.

j_gene	abundance	v_gene	CDR3aa
TRBJ1-1	-	TRBV5-6	ASSPQDMNTEAF
TRBJ1-2	-	TRBV15	ATSRTMGLGGYT
TRBJ1-2	few	TRBV11-2	ASSLERSGYT
TRBJ2-7	-	TRBV9	ASSGGSSRGEQY
TRBJ2-3	-	TRBV14	ASSQAPRVTDTQY
TRBJ2-1	-	TRBV5-6	ASSFGLAGSYNEQF
TRBJ1-1	-	TRBV15	ATSFHRETEAF
TRBJ1-5	-	TRBV5-4	ASWDKDSNQPQH
TRBJ1-5	few	TRBV9	ASSVMEGNGNQPQH
TRBJ1-2	few	TRBV5-1	ASSLTRDRIHGYT
TRBJ2-3	-	TRBV19	ASRASGEAGTDTQY